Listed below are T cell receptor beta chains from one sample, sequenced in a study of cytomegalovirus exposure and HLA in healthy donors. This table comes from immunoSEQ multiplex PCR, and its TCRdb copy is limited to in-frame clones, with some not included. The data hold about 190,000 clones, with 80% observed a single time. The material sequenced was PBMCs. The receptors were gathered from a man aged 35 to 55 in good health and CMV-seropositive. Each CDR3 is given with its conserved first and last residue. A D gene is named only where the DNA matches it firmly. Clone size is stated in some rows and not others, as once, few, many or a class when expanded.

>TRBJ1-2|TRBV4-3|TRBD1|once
TGCGCCAGCAGCCAGGAACAGGGGTTTGTCTATGGCTACACCTTC
CASSQEQGFVYGYTF
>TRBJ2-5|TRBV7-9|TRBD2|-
TGTGCCAGCAGCGGGGGCGGGACTAGCGGGCCCGGGGAGACCCAGTACTTC
CASSGGGTSGPGETQYF
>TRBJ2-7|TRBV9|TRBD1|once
TGTGCCAGCAGCGCCAAGGGGGCTGGCGCCTACGAGCAGTACTTC
CASSAKGAGAYEQYF
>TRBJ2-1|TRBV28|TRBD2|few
TGTGCCAGCAGTACCTGGAAAGCGGGGGGAAACAATGAGCAGTTCTTC
CASSTWKAGGNNEQFF
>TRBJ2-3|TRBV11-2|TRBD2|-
TGTGCCAGCAATCCCACTAGCGGGGGGGCGTCAGATACGCAGTATTTT
CASNPTSGGASDTQYF
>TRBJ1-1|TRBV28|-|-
TGTGCCAGCCGGCCGGCGGGGTGGTACACTGAAGCTTTCTTT
CASRPAGWYTEAFF
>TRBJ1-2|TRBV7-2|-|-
TGTGCCAGCAGCTTAGGGTCCATTCAGGGCTACACCTTC
CASSLGSIQGYTF
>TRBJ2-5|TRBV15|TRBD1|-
TGTGCCACCGCGGACAGGGGCTCCGGGGAGACCCAGTACTTC
CATADRGSGETQYF
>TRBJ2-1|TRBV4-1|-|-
TGCGCCAGCAACCAAGATGTCAGATCGCAGTTCTTC
CASNQDVRSQFF
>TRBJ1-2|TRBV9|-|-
TGTGCCAGCAGCCTCCGGAGAGATGGCTACACCTTC
CASSLRRDGYTF
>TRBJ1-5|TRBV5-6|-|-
TGTGCCAGCAGCTCACAGGATTATAGCAATCAGCCCCAGCATTTT
CASSSQDYSNQPQHF
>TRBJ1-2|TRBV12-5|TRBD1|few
TGTGCTAGTGGCACCTATACAGGGGATGGCTACACCTTC
CASGTYTGDGYTF
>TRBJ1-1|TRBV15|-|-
TGTGCCACCAGACCGAGGGTTCTGAACACTGAAGCTTTCTTT
CATRPRVLNTEAFF
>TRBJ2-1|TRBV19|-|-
TGTGCCAGTCGGGGGTGGGATGAGCAGTTCTTC
CASRGWDEQFF
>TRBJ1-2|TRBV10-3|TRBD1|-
TGTGCCATCAGTGAGAGCGGGACAGGGGGCTATGGCTACACCTTC
CAISESGTGGYGYTF
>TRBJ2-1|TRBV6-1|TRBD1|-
TGTGCCAGCAGCCCAGACAGGGACCTTTACAATGAGCAGTTCTTC
CASSPDRDLYNEQFF
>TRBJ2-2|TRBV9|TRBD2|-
TGTGCCAGCAGCGTTTCCCCCGGGACTAGCGGGGTAAACACCGGGGAGCTGTTTTTT
CASSVSPGTSGVNTGELFF
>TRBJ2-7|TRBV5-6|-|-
TGTGCCAGCAGCCACCGGGACTTAGCCCACGAGCAGTACTTC
CASSHRDLAHEQYF
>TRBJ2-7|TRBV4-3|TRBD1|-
TGCGCCAGCAGCCAAGGACTAACAGGGGGCCAATACGAGCAGTACTTC
CASSQGLTGGQYEQYF
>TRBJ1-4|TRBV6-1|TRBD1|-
TGTGCCAGCAGTGGAGACAGGGTGTTTGGTGAAAAACTGTTTTTT
CASSGDRVFGEKLFF
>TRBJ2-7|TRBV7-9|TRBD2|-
TGTGCCAGCAGCTTAGCTAGCGGGCGGTCCTACGAGCAGTACTTC
CASSLASGRSYEQYF
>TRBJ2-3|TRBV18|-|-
TGTGCCAGCTCACCAAGGTCCGCGGGGAAAAGCACAGATACGCAGTATTTT
CASSPRSAGKSTDTQYF
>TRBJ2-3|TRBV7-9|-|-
TGTGCCAGCGGGCGCACAGATACGCAGTATTTT
CASGRTDTQYF
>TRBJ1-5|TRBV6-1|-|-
TGTGCCAGCAGTGAAATGTGGGAGTCGCCCCAGCATTTT
CASSEMWESPQHF
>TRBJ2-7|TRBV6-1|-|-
TGCCGCACAGGGGACTTCCACGAGCAGTACTTC
CRTGDFHEQYF
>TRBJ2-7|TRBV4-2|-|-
TGTGCCAGCAGCCAAGAACAGGGGGGGGACTACGAGCAGTACTTC
CASSQEQGGDYEQYF
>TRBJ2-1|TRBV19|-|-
TGTGCCAGTAGGGTCAGGGCACGATCGGTTAACAATGAGCAGTTCTTC
CASRVRARSVNNEQFF
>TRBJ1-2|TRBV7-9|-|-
TGTGCCAGCAGCTTACCAGGGGAAGGCTATGGCTACACCTTC
CASSLPGEGYGYTF
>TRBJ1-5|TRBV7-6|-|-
TGTGCCAGCAGCCCTCTACAGGGACGGGGCAATCAGCCCCAGCATTTT
CASSPLQGRGNQPQHF
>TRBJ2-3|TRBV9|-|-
TGTGCCAGCAGCGTTCTATCTAGACCTAGCACAGATACGCAGTATTTT
CASSVLSRPSTDTQYF
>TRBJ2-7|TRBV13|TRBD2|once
TGTGCCAGCAGCCCCCGGTGGGGACTAGCGGGGGGCAGTAACGAGCAGTACTTC
CASSPRWGLAGGSNEQYF
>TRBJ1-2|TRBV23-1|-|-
TGCGCCAGCAGTCAACCGCTCGGCAGGATGACGGGAGGGGATGGCTACACCTTC
CASSQPLGRMTGGDGYTF